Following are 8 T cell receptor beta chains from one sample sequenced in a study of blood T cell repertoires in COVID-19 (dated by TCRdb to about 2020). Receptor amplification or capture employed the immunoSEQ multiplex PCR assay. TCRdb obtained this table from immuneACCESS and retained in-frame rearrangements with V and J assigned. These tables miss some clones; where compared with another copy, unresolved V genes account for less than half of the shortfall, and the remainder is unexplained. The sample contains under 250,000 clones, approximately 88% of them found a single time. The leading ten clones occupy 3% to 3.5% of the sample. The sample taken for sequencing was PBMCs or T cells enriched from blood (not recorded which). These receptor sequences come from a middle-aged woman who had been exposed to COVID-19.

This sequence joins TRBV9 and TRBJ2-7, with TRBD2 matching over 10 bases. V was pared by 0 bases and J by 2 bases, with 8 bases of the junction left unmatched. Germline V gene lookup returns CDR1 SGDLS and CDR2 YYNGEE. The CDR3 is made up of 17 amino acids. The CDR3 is CASSVEIDSGRTYEQYV. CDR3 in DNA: TGTGCCAGCAGCGTAGAGATTGATAGCGGGAGGACCTACGAGCAGTACGTC.

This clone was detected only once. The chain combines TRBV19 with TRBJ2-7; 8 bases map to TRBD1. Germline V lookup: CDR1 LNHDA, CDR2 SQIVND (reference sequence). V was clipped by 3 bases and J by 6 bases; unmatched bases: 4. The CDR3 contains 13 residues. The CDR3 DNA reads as TGTGCCAGTAGTATGCAACAGGGGGGCGAGCAGTACGTC. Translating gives CASSMQQGGEQYV.

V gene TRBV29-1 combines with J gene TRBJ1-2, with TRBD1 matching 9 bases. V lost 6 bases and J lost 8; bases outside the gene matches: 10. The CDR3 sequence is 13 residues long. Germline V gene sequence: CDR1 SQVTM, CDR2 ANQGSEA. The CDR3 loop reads CSVDSGTGIGYTF. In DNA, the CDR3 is TGCAGCGTCGATTCCGGGACAGGGATAGGCTACACCTTC.

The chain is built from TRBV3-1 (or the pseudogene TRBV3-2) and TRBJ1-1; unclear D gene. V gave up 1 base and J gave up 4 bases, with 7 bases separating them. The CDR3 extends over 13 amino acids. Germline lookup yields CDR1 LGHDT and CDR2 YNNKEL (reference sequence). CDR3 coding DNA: TGTGCCAGCAGCCAAGTATTATTCACTGAAGCTTTCTTT. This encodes CASSQVLFTEAFF.

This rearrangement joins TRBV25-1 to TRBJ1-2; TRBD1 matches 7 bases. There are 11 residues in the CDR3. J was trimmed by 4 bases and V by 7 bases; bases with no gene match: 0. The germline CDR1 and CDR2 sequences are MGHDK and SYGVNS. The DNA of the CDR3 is TGTGCCAGCACAGGGGGCTATGGCTACACCTTC. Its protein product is CASTGGYGYTF.

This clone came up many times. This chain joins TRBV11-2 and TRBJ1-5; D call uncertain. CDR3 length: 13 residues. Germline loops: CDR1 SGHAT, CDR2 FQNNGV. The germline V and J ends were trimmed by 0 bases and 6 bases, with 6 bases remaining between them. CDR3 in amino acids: CASSLDRGQPQHF. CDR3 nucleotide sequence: TGTGCCAGCAGCTTAGATCGGGGTCAGCCCCAGCATTTT.

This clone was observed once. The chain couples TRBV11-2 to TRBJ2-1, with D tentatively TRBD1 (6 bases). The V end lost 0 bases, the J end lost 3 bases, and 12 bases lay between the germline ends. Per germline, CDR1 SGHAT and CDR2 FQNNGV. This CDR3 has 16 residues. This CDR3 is CASSLDLGHFYNEQFF. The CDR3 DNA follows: TGTGCCAGCAGCTTAGATTTGGGACATTTCTACAATGAGCAGTTCTTC.

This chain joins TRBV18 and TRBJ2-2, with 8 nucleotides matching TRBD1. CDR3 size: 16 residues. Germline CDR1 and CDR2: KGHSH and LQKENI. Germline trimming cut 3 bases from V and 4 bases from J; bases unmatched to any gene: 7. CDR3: CASSPTGGSFTGELFF. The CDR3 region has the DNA TGTGCCAGCTCACCTACAGGGGGGTCCTTCACCGGGGAGCTGTTTTTT.